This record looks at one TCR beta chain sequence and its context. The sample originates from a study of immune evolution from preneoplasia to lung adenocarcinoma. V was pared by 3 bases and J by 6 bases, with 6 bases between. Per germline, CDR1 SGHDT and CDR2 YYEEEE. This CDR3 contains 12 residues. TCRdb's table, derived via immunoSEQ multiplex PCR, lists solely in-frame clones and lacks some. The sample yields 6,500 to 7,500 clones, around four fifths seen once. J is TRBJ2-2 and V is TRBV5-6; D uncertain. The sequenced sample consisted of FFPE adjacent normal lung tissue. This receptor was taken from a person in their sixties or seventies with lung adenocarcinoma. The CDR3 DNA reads TGTGCCAGCAGCTACTTACCCGGGGAGCTGTTTTTT. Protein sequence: CASSYLPGELFF.